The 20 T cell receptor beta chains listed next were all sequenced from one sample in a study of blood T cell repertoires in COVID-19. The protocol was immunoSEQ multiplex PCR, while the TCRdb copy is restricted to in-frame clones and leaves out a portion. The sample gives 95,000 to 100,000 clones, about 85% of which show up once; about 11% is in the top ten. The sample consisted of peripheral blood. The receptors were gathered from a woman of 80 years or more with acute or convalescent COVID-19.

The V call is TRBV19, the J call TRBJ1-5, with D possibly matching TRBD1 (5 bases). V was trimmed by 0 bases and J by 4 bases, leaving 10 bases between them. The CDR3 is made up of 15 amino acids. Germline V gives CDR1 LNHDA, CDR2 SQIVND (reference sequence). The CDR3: CASSIDVQGNQPQHF. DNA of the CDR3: TGTGCCAGTAGTATAGATGTCCAGGGAAATCAGCCCCAGCATTTT.

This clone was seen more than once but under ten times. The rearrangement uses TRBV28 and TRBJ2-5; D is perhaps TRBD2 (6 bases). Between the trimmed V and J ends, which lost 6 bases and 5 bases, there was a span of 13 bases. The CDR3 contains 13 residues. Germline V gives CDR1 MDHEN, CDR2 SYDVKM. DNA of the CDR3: TGTGCCAGCAGGCTCGGCGGGGCGGAGACCCAGTACTTC. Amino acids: CASRLGGAETQYF.

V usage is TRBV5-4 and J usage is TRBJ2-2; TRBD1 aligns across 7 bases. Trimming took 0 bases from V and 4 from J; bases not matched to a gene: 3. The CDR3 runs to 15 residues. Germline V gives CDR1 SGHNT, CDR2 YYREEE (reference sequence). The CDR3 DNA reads TGTGCCAGCAGCTTGGACAGGGGACCCACCGGGGAGCTGTTTTTT. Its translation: CASSLDRGPTGELFF.

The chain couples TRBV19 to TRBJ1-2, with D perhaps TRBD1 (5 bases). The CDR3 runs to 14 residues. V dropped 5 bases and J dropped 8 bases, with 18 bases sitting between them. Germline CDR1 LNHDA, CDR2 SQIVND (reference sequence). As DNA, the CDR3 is TGTGCCAGTAGTGCTCGGGAGGGGTCCGGGGGCTACACCTTC. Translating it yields CASSAREGSGGYTF.

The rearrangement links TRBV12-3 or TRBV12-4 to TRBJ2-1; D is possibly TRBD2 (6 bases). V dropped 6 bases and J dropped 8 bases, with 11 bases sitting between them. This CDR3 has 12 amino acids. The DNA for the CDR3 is TGTGCCAGCAGCATTAGCGGCCATGAGCAGTTCTTC. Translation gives CASSISGHEQFF.

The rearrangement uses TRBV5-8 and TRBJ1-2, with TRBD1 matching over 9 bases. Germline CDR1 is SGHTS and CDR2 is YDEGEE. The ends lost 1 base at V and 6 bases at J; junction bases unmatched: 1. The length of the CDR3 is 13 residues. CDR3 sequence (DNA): TGTGCCAGCAGCTTGAGGGACAGGGATGGCTACACCTTC. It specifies CASSLRDRDGYTF.

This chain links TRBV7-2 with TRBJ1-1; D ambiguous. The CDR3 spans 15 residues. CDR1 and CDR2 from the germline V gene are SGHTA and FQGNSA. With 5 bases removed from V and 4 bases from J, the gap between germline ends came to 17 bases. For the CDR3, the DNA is TGTGCCAGCAGCCCGCCTATACGGCTAGGCACTGAAGCTTTCTTT. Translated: CASSPPIRLGTEAFF.

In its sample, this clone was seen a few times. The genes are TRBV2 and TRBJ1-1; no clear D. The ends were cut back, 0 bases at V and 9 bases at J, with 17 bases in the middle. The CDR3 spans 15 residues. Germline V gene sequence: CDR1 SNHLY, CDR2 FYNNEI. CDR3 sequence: CASSEARGTLAKAFF. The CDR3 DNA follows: TGTGCCAGCAGTGAAGCGCGAGGAACCCTTGCTAAAGCTTTCTTT.

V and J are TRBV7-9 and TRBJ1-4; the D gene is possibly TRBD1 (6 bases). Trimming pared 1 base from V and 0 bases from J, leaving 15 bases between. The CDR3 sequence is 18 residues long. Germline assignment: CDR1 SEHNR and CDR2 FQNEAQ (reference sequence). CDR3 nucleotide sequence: TGTGCCAGCAGCTTAGTCTTCATGCAGGGGTCAACTAATGAAAAACTGTTTTTT. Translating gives CASSLVFMQGSTNEKLFF. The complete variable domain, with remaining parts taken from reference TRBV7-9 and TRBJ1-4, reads DTGVSQNPRHKITKRGQNVTFRCDPISEHNRLYWYRQTLGQGPEFLTYFQNEAQLEKSRLLSDRFSAERPKGSFSTLEIQRTEQGDSAMYLCASSLVFMQGSTNEKLFFGSGTQLSVL.

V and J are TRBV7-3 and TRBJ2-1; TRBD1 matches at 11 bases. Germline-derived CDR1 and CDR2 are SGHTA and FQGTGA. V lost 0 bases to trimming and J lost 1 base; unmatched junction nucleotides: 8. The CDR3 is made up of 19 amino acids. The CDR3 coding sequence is TGTGCCAGCAGCTTAACAGGACAGGGGGCGATTAAGTCCTACAATGAGCAGTTCTTC. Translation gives CASSLTGQGAIKSYNEQFF. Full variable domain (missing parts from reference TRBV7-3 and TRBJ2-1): GAGVSQTPSNKVTEKGKYVELRCDPISGHTALYWYRQSLGQGPEFLIYFQGTGAADDSGLPNDRFFAVRPEGSVSTLKIQRTERGDSAVYLCASSLTGQGAIKSYNEQFFGPGTRLTVL.

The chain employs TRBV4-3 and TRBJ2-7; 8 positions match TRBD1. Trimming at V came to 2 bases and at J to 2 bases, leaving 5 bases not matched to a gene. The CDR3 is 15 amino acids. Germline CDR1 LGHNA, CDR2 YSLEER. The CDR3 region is CASSQQDRGPYEQYF. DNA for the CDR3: TGCGCCAGCAGCCAACAAGACAGGGGCCCCTACGAGCAGTACTTC.

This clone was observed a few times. The CDR3 loop is CASQRKGESSYEQYV. CDR3 sequence (DNA): TGCGCCAGCCAGAGAAAGGGAGAGTCGTCCTACGAGCAGTACGTC. The rearrangement uses TRBV10-1 and TRBJ2-7; tentative D call: TRBD2 (5 bases). CDR1 and CDR2 (germline): WNHNN, SYGVQD (reference sequence). The CDR3 spans 15 residues. The V and J ends lost 8 bases and 1 base respectively, with 18 bases between them.

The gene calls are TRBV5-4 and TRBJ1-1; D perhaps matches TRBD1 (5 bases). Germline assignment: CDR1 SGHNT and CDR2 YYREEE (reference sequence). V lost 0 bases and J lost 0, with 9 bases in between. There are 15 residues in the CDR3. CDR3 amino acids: CASSLGGVLNTEAFF. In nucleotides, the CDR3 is TGTGCCAGCAGCTTGGGGGGGGTTCTGAACACTGAAGCTTTCTTT. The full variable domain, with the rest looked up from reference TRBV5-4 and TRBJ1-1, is ETGVTQSPTHLIKTRGQQVTLRCSSQSGHNTVSWYQQALGQGPQFIFQYYREEENGRGNFPPRFSGLQFPNYSSELNVNALELDDSALYLCASSLGGVLNTEAFFGQGTRLTVV.

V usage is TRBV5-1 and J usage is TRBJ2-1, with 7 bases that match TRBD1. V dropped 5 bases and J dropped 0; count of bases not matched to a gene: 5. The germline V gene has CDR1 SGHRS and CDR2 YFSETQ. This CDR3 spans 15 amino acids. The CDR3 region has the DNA TGCGCCAGCAGACGAACAGGGGACTCCTACAATGAGCAGTTCTTC. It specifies CASRRTGDSYNEQFF.

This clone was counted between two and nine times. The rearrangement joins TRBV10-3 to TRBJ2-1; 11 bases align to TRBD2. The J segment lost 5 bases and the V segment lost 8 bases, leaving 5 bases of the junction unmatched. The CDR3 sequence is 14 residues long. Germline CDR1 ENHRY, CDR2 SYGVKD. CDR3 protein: CAISSGGTNNEQFF. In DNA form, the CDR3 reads TGTGCCATCTCTAGCGGGGGGACAAACAATGAGCAGTTCTTC.

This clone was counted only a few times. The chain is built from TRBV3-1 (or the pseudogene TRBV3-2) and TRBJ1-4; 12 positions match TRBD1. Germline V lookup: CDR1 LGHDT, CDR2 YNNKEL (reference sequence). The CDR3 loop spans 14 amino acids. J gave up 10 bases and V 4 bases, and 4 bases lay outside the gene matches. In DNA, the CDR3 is TGTGCCAGCAGCCTCGGGACAGGGGGCGGAAAACTGTTTTTT. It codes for CASSLGTGGGKLFF.

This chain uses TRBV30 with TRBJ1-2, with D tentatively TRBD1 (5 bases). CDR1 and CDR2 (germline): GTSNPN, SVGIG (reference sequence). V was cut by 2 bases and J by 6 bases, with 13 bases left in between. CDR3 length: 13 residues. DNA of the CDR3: TGTGCCTGGAGTTCGACCCGACAGAATGGCTACACCTTC. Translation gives CAWSSTRQNGYTF.

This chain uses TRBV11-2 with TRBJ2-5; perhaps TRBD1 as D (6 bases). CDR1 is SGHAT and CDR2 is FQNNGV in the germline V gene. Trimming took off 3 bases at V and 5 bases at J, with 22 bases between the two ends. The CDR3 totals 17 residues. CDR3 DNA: TGTGCCAGCAGCTTGGGAGCCCGACAGGATCGATCGGAGACCCAGTACTTC. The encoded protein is CASSLGARQDRSETQYF.

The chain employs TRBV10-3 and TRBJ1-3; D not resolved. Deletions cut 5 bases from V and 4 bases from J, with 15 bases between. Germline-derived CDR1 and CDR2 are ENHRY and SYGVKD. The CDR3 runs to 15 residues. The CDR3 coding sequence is TGTGCCATCAGTTCGGGTCAGAGTGGAGGAAACACCATATATTTT. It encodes CAISSGQSGGNTIYF.

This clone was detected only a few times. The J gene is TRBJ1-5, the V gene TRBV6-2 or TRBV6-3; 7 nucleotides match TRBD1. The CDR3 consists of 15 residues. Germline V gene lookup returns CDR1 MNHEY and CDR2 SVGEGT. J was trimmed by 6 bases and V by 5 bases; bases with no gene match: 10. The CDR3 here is CASSVNRGRSQPQHF. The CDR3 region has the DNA TGTGCCAGCAGTGTTAACAGGGGCCGGAGTCAGCCCCAGCATTTT.